The T cell receptor beta chain under discussion was sequenced for a study of cytomegalovirus exposure and HLA in healthy donors. Study background: A prior study identified 117 million unique TCR beta sequences from roughly 180 million T cells.

This PCR relied on a set of 60 Vbeta primers and 13 Jbeta primers. Profiling relied on immunoSEQ multiplex PCR, and the TCRdb table lists in-frame clones only, not all of them. The table has 40,000 to 55,000 clones, about 77% seen once; the top ten hold about 3%. The CDR3 contains 14 residues. V was pared by 2 bases and J by 6 bases, with 14 bases between. Germline loops: CDR1 GTSNPN, CDR2 SVGIG (reference sequence). The genes are TRBV30 and TRBJ1-5, with D tentatively TRBD1 (6 bases). The clonotype originates from a woman in her 40s in good health and CMV-seropositive. Specimen: PBMCs. The CDR3 sequence: CAWSRPGASQPQHF. The CDR3, as DNA: TGTGCCTGGAGTCGGCCAGGGGCAAGTCAGCCCCAGCATTTT.